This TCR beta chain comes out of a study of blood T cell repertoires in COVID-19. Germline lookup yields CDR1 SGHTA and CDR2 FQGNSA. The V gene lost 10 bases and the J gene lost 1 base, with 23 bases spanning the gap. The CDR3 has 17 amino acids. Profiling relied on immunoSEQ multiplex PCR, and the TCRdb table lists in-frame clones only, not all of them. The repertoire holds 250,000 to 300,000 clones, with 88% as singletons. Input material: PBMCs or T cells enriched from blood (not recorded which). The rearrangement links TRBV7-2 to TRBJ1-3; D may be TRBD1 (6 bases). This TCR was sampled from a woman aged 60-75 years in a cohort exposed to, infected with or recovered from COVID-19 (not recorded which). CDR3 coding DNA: TGTGCCACCTCAGGGGATCGGGCTGGAAGGTCTGGAAACACCATATATTTT. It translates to CATSGDRAGRSGNTIYF.